These T cell receptor beta chains were read from a single sample in a study of identifying expanded T cells in peripheral blood. TCRdb keeps only in-frame clones here, not all; method: immunoSEQ multiplex PCR. The sample lists about 58,000 clones, around nine tenths occurring once. The sequenced sample was blood. Receptors were obtained from a person aged 18 to 75 in good health. Both conserved end residues are trimmed from each CDR3. The D gene is left open where the match is weak.

v_gene	j_gene	d_gene	CDR3aa
TRBV29-1	TRBJ1-2	.	SVEDQDSQIYGYT
TRBV5-1	TRBJ2-7	TRBD2	ASSLDIAGVRY
TRBV5-6	TRBJ2-1	TRBD1	ASSLDRGQDEQF
TRBV7-2	TRBJ2-3	TRBD2	ASRVAGVTDTQY
TRBV5-4	TRBJ2-3	TRBD2	ASSLAGGGTDTQY
TRBV4-3	TRBJ1-3	.	ASSQEAAGGNTIY
TRBV2	TRBJ2-7	.	ASSEGGIPSYEQY
TRBV19	TRBJ1-2	TRBD1	ASSIGRTGGPLDGYT
TRBV5-6	TRBJ1-3	.	ASSLWEVGLFSSGNTIY
TRBV9	TRBJ1-4	.	AGRRQDTPNEKLF
TRBV28	TRBJ2-7	TRBD1	ASGDRGGRYEQY
TRBV6-5	TRBJ2-7	.	ASSYSYLGAYEQY
TRBV9	TRBJ1-1	.	ASSVGTTGFGNTEAF
TRBV18	TRBJ2-1	.	ASSPYRDSNEQF
TRBV11-2	TRBJ2-3	.	ASSVLTGTVDTQY
TRBV5-8	TRBJ2-7	TRBD2	ASSPTSGESYEQY
TRBV7-8	TRBJ2-5	TRBD1	ASIPDRGLETQY
TRBV12-5	TRBJ2-5	TRBD2	ASGDNFEGMGGETQY
TRBV4-1	TRBJ2-7	.	ASSQVGDPTYEQY
TRBV13	TRBJ2-5	.	ASSLQVEETQY
TRBV5-4	TRBJ1-1	.	ASSFGQGRNTEAF
TRBV10-3	TRBJ2-7	.	AISDQGGLYEQY
TRBV21-1	TRBJ2-7	.	ASSKWGQESYEQY
TRBV29-1	TRBJ2-1	.	SVELHNEQF
TRBV30	TRBJ2-6	.	AWSVGGTGANVLT
TRBV4-3	TRBJ1-4	.	ASSQDVLRDIEKLF
TRBV28	TRBJ2-3	TRBD2	ASSPGGSTDTQY
TRBV7-9	TRBJ1-2	TRBD1	ASSPRTGGYT
TRBV14	TRBJ1-4	.	ASSQDLAPEKLF
TRBV5-4	TRBJ2-1	TRBD2	ASSWTSGENEQF
TRBV2	TRBJ1-3	.	ASRDITGSLNTIY
TRBV7-2	TRBJ2-5	.	ASSLGIATQY
TRBV28	TRBJ1-5	.	ASRPPGPNQPQH